These 6 T cell receptor beta chains were all obtained from the same sample, sequenced in a study of naive and memory T cell subsets. Two oligonucleotides, mixed equimolar, formed the beta constant-region primer covering TRBC1 and TRBC2. Ligated cDNA was amplified by four rounds of PCR with nested alpha and beta constant-region primers and SP2. TCRdb analysed the UMI-ligation and nested PCR reads with MiXCR anew, one entry per CDR3 protein. The sample lists 95,000 to 150,000 distinct CDR3 sequences; roughly 36% were seen once. Sequenced sample: central memory CD4+ T cells from blood. These receptors all stem from a human donor in good health.

This clonotype has a single count. This sequence joins TRBV28 and TRBJ2-7, with D hard to call. The germline gives CDR1 MDHEN, CDR2 SYDVKM. V lost 5 bases to trimming and J lost 6 bases, with 8 bases between them. The CDR3 is made up of 11 amino acids. The CDR3 loop is CASSRVVEQYF. CDR3 bases: TGTGCCAGCAGTCGGGTTGTCGAGCAGTACTTC.

Of note for this clonotype: This may be a read error, as it is one base from a much larger clone. The J gene is TRBJ2-1, the V gene TRBV6-1; possible D gene TRBD2, 5 bases. In germline, CDR1 is MNHNS, CDR2 SASEGT. The CDR3 contains 14 residues. V lost 6 bases and J 12 bases, leaving 21 bases between the germline ends. The CDR3 coding sequence is TGTGCCAGCAGATATACCCCTGAGCGGTGGGTGCAGTTCTTC. Translated, it gives CASRYTPERWVQFF.

V and J are TRBV6-5 and TRBJ1-1; D may be TRBD1 (5 bases). Germline values: CDR1 MNHEY, CDR2 SVGAGI. The V end was cut by 6 bases, the J end by 9 bases, with 17 bases between. CDR3 size: 13 residues. The CDR3 coding sequence is TGTGCCAGCAGCCCCCCCAGGGTTCTTAAAGCTTTCTTT. Its translation is CASSPPRVLKAFF.

The rearrangement uses TRBV18 and TRBJ2-4; D not resolved. Per germline, CDR1 KGHSH and CDR2 LQKENI. This CDR3 contains 11 residues. Trimming stripped 2 bases from V and 7 bases from J, with 3 bases between. CDR3 amino acids: CASSPANIQYF. The CDR3 DNA follows: TGTGCCAGCTCACCAGCCAACATTCAGTACTTC.

The J gene is TRBJ2-1, the V gene TRBV6-5; 8 bases are shared with TRBD1. The CDR3 sequence is 13 residues long. Per the germline V gene, CDR1 is MNHEY and CDR2 is SVGAGI. V was pared by 6 bases and J by 6 bases, with 4 bases of the junction left unmatched. The CDR3 here is CASRRTGSNEQFF. The CDR3 region has the DNA TGTGCCAGCAGGAGGACAGGGAGCAATGAGCAGTTCTTC.

This sequence joins TRBV4-1 and TRBJ1-4, with a tentative D call TRBD1 (5 bases). CDR1 and CDR2 from the germline V gene are MGHRA and YSYEKL. With 7 bases removed from V and 6 bases from J, the gap between germline ends came to 12 bases. The CDR3 extends over 13 amino acids. CDR3 loop: CASTPGGDEKLFF. CDR3 nucleotides: TGCGCCAGCACCCCGGGGGGGGATGAAAAACTGTTTTTT.